A single T cell receptor beta chain is shown here with its context. This clone was counted only a few times. There is no known antigen for this receptor. Base qualities are not at hand, and no much larger clone is one base apart. Other DNA sequences from this sample encode an identical CDR3 as well. The data stem from a study of blood T cell repertoires in COVID-19 (dated by TCRdb to 2018 to 2021). About the study as a whole: Collaborator samples came from the United States, Italy and Spain and covered acute and convalescent phases of COVID-19. The material from the prospective study consisted of cDNA or gDNA derived from T cells, B-cell-depleted T cells, or PBMCs. The dataset comprised deeply sampled blood TCRbeta repertoires from subjects exposed to, actively infected with, or recovered from COVID-19. A freely available public database, intended as a resource for researchers studying the immune response to SARS-CoV-2, is where the repertoires were released. Samples were obtained from the ongoing ImmuneRACE study (first 160 participants) and from 1,000 to 1,500 subjects provided by 6 global collaborators. The sample metadata nearly always contained a de-identified subject ID, COVID-19 status, age in years and sex. Where HLA class I and class II types were available, the types were taken from metadata supplied by the sample provider, not from assay-based typing.

CDR1 and CDR2 are read off the germline V gene (reference sequence) as MNHEY and SMNVEV. Between the V and J ends, shortened by 2 bases and 1 base respectively, the junction contains 6 bases. There are 14 amino acids in the CDR3, from cysteine to phenylalanine inclusive. CDR3 DNA only is kept here, 42 bases in frame from base 1. Here is what the overall study found, with its caveats: The amount of clinical and demographic metadata varied by source and participant and was provided uncurated.

At one collaborating source in Seattle, patients were enrolled during active infection and were followed longitudinally through the course of disease. The collaborating institutions used their own protocols to collect whole blood in K2EDTA tubes. For TCRbeta analysis, collaborators shipped samples in one of three forms: frozen whole blood, isolated PBMCs, or DNA extracted from either of those sample types. TCRbeta CDR3 regions were amplified from genomic DNA by means of the immunoSEQ Assay, a bias-controlled multiplex PCR. The published analysis was carried out like this. Within the assay, amplification of reference gene primers was used to estimate how many nucleated cells each sample contained. To quantify the absolute abundance of each unique TCRbeta CDR3 rearrangement, sequence reads were collapsed and filtered. For each sample, productive Simpson clonality was calculated by taking the square root of Simpson's diversity index across productive rearrangements. The source is immuneACCESS, and TCRdb retained only in-frame sequences with V and J called. Part of the clones is not carried over; for the studies checked, unresolved V genes explain less than half of this, and the remainder is unexplained. V and J calls plus clone size are reproduced from that table; the DNA served to infer D and trimming. Within this sample are 330,000 or so clones, with approximately 89% of them counted one time only. The ten top clones hold under 5% of the sample.

The receptor was derived from a woman aged 60-75 years with COVID-19, enrolled during active disease. This receptor chain uses TRBV27 and TRBJ1-5; TRBD1 is possibly the D segment (6 matching bases). Sequenced sample: peripheral blood. Here is the DNA: TGTGCCAGCAGTTTACAGGGGAGCAATCAGCCCCAGCATTTT. Its protein product is CASSLQGSNQPQHF.